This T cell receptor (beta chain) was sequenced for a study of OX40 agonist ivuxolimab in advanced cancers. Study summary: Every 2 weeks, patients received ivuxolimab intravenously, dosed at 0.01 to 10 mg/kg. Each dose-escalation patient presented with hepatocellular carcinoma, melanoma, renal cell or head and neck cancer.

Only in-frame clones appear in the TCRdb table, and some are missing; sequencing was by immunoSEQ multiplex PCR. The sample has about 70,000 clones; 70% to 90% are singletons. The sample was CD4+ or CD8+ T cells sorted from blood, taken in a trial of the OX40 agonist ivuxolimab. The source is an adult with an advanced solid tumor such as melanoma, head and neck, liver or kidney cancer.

CDR3 nucleotide sequence: TGTGCCAGCAGTGGGGGACAGGGGGCGACCAACGTCCTGACTTTC. Translation gives CASSGGQGATNVLTF. The gene calls are TRBV28 and TRBJ2-6; TRBD1 matches 12 bases. CDR1 and CDR2 from the germline V gene are MDHEN and SYDVKM. V was clipped by 5 bases and J by 8 bases; unmatched bases: 4. The CDR3 has 15 residues.